A single sample gave rise to the 5 T cell receptor beta chains below, sequenced in a study of blood T cell repertoires in COVID-19. Profiled with immunoSEQ multiplex PCR; TCRdb holds only in-frame clones, not every one. The sample has roughly 34,000 clones, roughly 88% seen once. The sample comprised peripheral blood. The receptor set was obtained from a woman between 70 and 85 years old with active COVID-19.

The chain joins TRBV7-2 to TRBJ1-2, with 7 bases identical to TRBD1. V shed 5 bases, J shed 2 bases, and the junction held 5 bases outside the gene matches. Germline V CDR1 and CDR2: SGHTA, FQGNSA. There are 14 residues in the CDR3. The CDR3 sequence: CASSRDSTNYGYTF. DNA for the CDR3: TGTGCCAGCAGCCGGGACAGTACCAACTATGGCTACACCTTC.

CDR3 sequence reads: CASSQAFRGLTEAFF. The CDR3 region has the DNA TGTGCCAGCAGTCAGGCTTTTAGAGGGCTCACTGAAGCTTTCTTT. The J gene is TRBJ1-1, the V gene TRBV28; no firm D call. Trimming took 5 bases from V and 4 from J, leaving 17 bases between them. This CDR3 is 15 amino acids long. Germline CDR1 and CDR2: MDHEN and SYDVKM.

The chain uses TRBV19 and TRBJ2-2, with 9 bases matching TRBD1. Germline CDR1 is LNHDA and CDR2 is SQIVND (reference sequence). V shed 8 bases, J shed 2 bases, and the junction held 6 bases outside the gene matches. The CDR3 has 15 amino acids. The CDR3 DNA follows: TGTGCCAGTCGAACAGGGGGCCCTAACACCGGGGAGCTGTTTTTT. This sequence encodes CASRTGGPNTGELFF.

The CDR3 protein is CASSFTGGTNEKLFF. The CDR3 nucleotides are TGCGCCAGCAGCTTCACAGGGGGCACTAATGAAAAACTGTTTTTT. The genes are TRBV5-1 and TRBJ1-4; TRBD1 agrees at 9 bases. The trim removed 2 bases at V and 2 bases at J, leaving 1 base unmatched. The CDR3 runs to 15 residues. Germline-derived CDR1 and CDR2 are SGHRS and YFSETQ.

The rearrangement uses TRBV29-1 and TRBJ2-3, with TRBD2 matching over 11 bases. This CDR3 comprises 15 residues. The junction had 6 bases not matched to a gene; V was cut back by 6 bases and J by 1 base. Germline V gives CDR1 SQVTM, CDR2 ANQGSEA. CDR3: CSVPRLAGRTDTQYF. Here the CDR3 DNA reads TGCAGCGTCCCCAGACTAGCGGGGCGCACAGATACGCAGTATTTT.